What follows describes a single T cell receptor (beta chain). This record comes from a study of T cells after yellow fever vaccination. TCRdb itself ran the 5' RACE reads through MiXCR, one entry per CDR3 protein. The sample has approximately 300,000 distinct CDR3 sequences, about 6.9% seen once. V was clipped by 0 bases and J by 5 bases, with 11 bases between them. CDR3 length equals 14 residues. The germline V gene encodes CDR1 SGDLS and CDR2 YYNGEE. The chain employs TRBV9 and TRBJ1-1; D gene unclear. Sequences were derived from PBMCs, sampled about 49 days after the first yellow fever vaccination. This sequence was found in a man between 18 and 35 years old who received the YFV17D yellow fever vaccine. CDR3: CASSVDQEWTEAFF. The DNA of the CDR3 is TGTGCCAGCAGCGTAGACCAGGAGTGGACTGAAGCTTTCTTT.